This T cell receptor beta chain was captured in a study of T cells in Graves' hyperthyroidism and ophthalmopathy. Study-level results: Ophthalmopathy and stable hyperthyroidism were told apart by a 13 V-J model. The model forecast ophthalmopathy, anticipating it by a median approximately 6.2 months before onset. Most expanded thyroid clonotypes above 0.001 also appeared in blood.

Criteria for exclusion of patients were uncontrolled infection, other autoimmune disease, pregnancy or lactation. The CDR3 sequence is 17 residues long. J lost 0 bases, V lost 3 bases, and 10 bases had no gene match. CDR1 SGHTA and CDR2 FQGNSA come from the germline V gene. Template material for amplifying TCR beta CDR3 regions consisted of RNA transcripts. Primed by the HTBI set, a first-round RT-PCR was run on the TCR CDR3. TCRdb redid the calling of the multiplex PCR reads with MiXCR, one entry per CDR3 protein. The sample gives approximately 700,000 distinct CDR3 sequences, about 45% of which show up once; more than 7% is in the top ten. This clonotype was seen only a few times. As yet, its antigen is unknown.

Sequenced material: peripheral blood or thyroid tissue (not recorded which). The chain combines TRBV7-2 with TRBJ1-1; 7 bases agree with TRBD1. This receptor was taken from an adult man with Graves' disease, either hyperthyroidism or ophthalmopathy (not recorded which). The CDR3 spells CASSLERGRVMNTEAFF. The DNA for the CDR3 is TGTGCCAGCAGCTTGGAAAGGGGGCGCGTGATGAACACTGAAGCTTTCTTT.